The rows below give T cell receptor beta chains drawn from one sample of a study of vaccination and CD4 T cells after COVID-19. TCRdb reprocessed the PCR reads with MiXCR, giving one entry per CDR3 protein. The data hold some 11,000 distinct CDR3 sequences, with about 61% observed a single time. Antigens of these TCRs are unknown. Sequencing was performed on CD4+ T cells from blood, cultured in vitro. These receptor sequences come from a human donor who had recovered from COVID-19. Both conserved end residues are part of each CDR3. Fields, in order: CDR3 DNA, CDR3 protein, clone size, J gene, V gene, D gene. A D gene is named only where the DNA matches it firmly. Expanded clones get a size class; other rows say once, few or many, or leave the size out.

TGTGCCAGCAGCTACAGAGCTTTTAGCACAGATACGCAGTATTTT | CASSYRAFSTDTQYF | - | TRBJ2-3 | TRBV7-8 | -
TGCAGTGCTAGATCCGACAGTTTGGAAAAACTGTTTTTT | CSARSDSLEKLFF | - | TRBJ1-4 | TRBV20-1 | -
TGCAGTGCTAGGCCCCCGGACAGGCCTAATTCACCCCTCCACTTT | CSARPPDRPNSPLHF | - | TRBJ1-6 | TRBV20-1 | TRBD1
TGTGCCAGCAGGTTATATGCCACAGATACGCAGTATTTT | CASRLYATDTQYF | - | TRBJ2-3 | TRBV6-1 | -
TGTGCCAGCAGTTACTCGAGTGAGGGAGATACGCAGTATTTT | CASSYSSEGDTQYF | - | TRBJ2-3 | TRBV6-2/TRBV6-3 | -
TGTGCCAGCAGCCAAACGGACAGGGCCCCACGGGGGGAGCTGTTTTTT | CASSQTDRAPRGELFF | - | TRBJ2-2 | TRBV3-1 | TRBD1
TGTGCCAGCAGCTTAGCTGGACTAGGCGTCGGGGAGCTGTTTTTT | CASSLAGLGVGELFF | - | TRBJ2-2 | TRBV7-2 | TRBD2
TGTGCCAGCAGTTACTCGGGATACCGCAATCAGCCCCAGCATTTT | CASSYSGYRNQPQHF | - | TRBJ1-5 | TRBV6-2/TRBV6-3 | -
TGTGCCAGCAGCAAAACAGGGGCGGGTGAAGCTTTCTTT | CASSKTGAGEAFF | - | TRBJ1-1 | TRBV6-2/TRBV6-3 | TRBD1
TGTGCCAGCAGCCGCGTCCCAGGGTTCGCGAACACCGGGGAGCTGTTTTTT | CASSRVPGFANTGELFF | - | TRBJ2-2 | TRBV6-2/TRBV6-3 | -
TGTGCCAGCAGCTTGAGGGGGAACACTGAAGCTTTCTTT | CASSLRGNTEAFF | - | TRBJ1-1 | TRBV7-2 | -
TGTGCCAGCAGCTTGGGCTATCGAGAGACCCAGTACTTC | CASSLGYRETQYF | - | TRBJ2-5 | TRBV7-8 | -
TGTGCCAGCAGCCATCGAGGTATTGCGGGAGGAAGCGCAGATACGCAGTATTTT | CASSHRGIAGGSADTQYF | - | TRBJ2-3 | TRBV3-1 | TRBD2
TGTGCCAGCGTAGGCGCATTAGGCACGGCCTATGGCTACACCTTC | CASVGALGTAYGYTF | - | TRBJ1-2 | TRBV6-1 | -
TGTGCCAGCAGCCGGGACTACCACTCCTACGAGCAGTACTTC | CASSRDYHSYEQYF | few | TRBJ2-7 | TRBV7-2 | TRBD2
TGTGCCAGCACTGAGCGGGGAGGAGGAAACGAGCAGTACTTC | CASTERGGGNEQYF | - | TRBJ2-7 | TRBV2 | TRBD2
TGTGCCAGCAGCGTAGGGACAGGGAACGAGCAGTACTTC | CASSVGTGNEQYF | - | TRBJ2-7 | TRBV7-9 | TRBD1
TGTGCCAGCAGCTTAGGCTTTATCGGGAGGGCCTCTAAGACCCAGTACTTC | CASSLGFIGRASKTQYF | few | TRBJ2-5 | TRBV7-8 | TRBD2
TGCGCCAGCAGCTTGGAAGGGTCCCCTGAAGCTTTCTTT | CASSLEGSPEAFF | once | TRBJ1-1 | TRBV5-1 | -
TGCAGTGCTAGAAGGAGCTCCTATAATTCACCCCTCCACTTT | CSARRSSYNSPLHF | - | TRBJ1-6 | TRBV20-1 | -
TGTGCCAGCAGCTTAATTGCTGAGATGGACGGGTACCCCCACTACGAGCAGTACTTC | CASSLIAEMDGYPHYEQYF | - | TRBJ2-7 | TRBV7-2 | -
TGCGCCAGCAGCTTGCTGTTAGGGGGTCCATATGGCTACACCTTC | CASSLLLGGPYGYTF | - | TRBJ1-2 | TRBV5-1 | -
TGCAGTGCTAGAGATTTCGGAGGGGTCTGGGATTCACCCCTCCACTTT | CSARDFGGVWDSPLHF | few | TRBJ1-6 | TRBV20-1 | -
TGTGCCATCAGTGCTAGAAGCCCTCAGGGTTACACCGGGGAGCTGTTTTTT | CAISARSPQGYTGELFF | - | TRBJ2-2 | TRBV10-3 | -
TGTGCCACCAGCAGAGATTTTCGACAATCTAATTCACCCCTCCACTTT | CATSRDFRQSNSPLHF | few | TRBJ1-6 | TRBV15 | -
TGCAGTGCTAGAGATCTCCTAGCGGGTAGCTTCGAGCAGTACTTC | CSARDLLAGSFEQYF | few | TRBJ2-7 | TRBV20-1 | TRBD2
TGTGCCAGCTCACGAGGACAAAACAATCAGCCCCAGCATTTT | CASSRGQNNQPQHF | - | TRBJ1-5 | TRBV18 | -
TGTGCCAGCAGCTTAGGACGGGGGGGGTCCCAAGAGACCCAGTACTTC | CASSLGRGGSQETQYF | - | TRBJ2-5 | TRBV7-2 | TRBD2
TGCAGTGCGAAAGGGACCGAGTACTCCTACGAGCAGTACTTC | CSAKGTEYSYEQYF | - | TRBJ2-7 | TRBV20-1 | -
TGTGCCAGCAGCCAGGGGCGGGGAGGAGAGACCCAGTACTTC | CASSQGRGGETQYF | few | TRBJ2-5 | TRBV11-2 | -
TGTGCCATCAGTGAGCCCGGGACAATCAATTCACCCCTCCACTTT | CAISEPGTINSPLHF | - | TRBJ1-6 | TRBV10-3 | -
TGTGCCAGCAGCCCCAACCCCACAGATACGCAGTATTTT | CASSPNPTDTQYF | few | TRBJ2-3 | TRBV7-2 | -
TGTGCCAGCAGCTCAAACAGCGGTTTAAATACGCAGTATTTT | CASSSNSGLNTQYF | - | TRBJ2-3 | TRBV11-2 | -
TGTGCCAGCAGCCTACTAGTCCCCACAGATACGCAGTATTTT | CASSLLVPTDTQYF | - | TRBJ2-3 | TRBV2 | -
TGTGCCAGCAGCGTAGGACCGCTGAACACTGAAGCTTTCTTT | CASSVGPLNTEAFF | - | TRBJ1-1 | TRBV9 | -
TGTGCCAGCGGCCGGAGGGACGCCCCCTACAATGAGCAGTTCTTC | CASGRRDAPYNEQFF | - | TRBJ2-1 | TRBV28 | -
TGTGCCAGCAGCCAACTTCAGCAAGAGACCCAGTACTTC | CASSQLQQETQYF | few | TRBJ2-5 | TRBV7-2 | -
TGCAGTGCTAGGGCTAGCGGGGGATCCTACGAGCAGTACTTC | CSARASGGSYEQYF | - | TRBJ2-7 | TRBV20-1 | TRBD2
TGCAGTGCTAGAGATTCGATGGGCCGGGATAATTCACCCCTCCACTTT | CSARDSMGRDNSPLHF | - | TRBJ1-6 | TRBV20-1 | -